The clone carrying this TCR beta chain was counted at least ten times. Its target is unknown. The data were obtained in a study of neurological immune-mediated disorders. Study-wide findings and caveats: None of the CDR3 amino acid sequences found in expanded clones was shared across subjects. This suggests that the TCR-beta repertoires were private in all groups. Multiple sclerosis, the disease with the least TCR clonal expansion, fell below healthy controls, whereas HTLV-1-associated myelopathy showed the most.

Time point reported: longitudinal time-point 2. Libraries used 2 million unsorted PBMCs kept frozen in RNAlater. V shed 5 bases and J 6 bases; nucleotides not matched to a gene: 6. This CDR3 comprises 14 residues. Germline V gene lookup returns CDR1 MNHEY and CDR2 SMNVEV (reference sequence). By 5'RACE with 10-nucleotide random UMIs, the cDNA was made. TCRdb recomputed calls from the 5' RACE reads with MiXCR, one row per CDR3 protein. The profile shows about 90,000 distinct CDR3 sequences, approximately 13% of them singletons. Input material: PBMCs. The TCR sequence derives from a female donor with HTLV-1-associated myelopathy (HAM/TSP). The genes are TRBV27 and TRBJ2-7, with 11 bases matching TRBD1. The CDR3 reads CASSRGTGGVEQYF. The CDR3 nucleotides read TGTGCCAGCAGTAGAGGGACAGGGGGGGTCGAGCAGTACTTC.